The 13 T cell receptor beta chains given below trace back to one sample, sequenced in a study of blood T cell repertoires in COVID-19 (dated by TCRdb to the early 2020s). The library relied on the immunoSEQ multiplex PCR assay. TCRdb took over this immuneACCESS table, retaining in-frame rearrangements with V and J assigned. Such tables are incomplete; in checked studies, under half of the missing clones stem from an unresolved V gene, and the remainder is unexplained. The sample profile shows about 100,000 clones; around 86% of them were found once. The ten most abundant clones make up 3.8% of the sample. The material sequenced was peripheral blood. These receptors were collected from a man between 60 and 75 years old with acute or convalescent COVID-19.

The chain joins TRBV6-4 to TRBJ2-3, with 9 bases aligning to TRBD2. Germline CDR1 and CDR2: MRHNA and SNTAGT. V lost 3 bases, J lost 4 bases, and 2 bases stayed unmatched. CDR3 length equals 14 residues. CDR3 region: CASSESSGADTQYF. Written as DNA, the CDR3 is TGTGCCAGCAGTGAGTCTAGCGGGGCAGATACGCAGTATTTT.

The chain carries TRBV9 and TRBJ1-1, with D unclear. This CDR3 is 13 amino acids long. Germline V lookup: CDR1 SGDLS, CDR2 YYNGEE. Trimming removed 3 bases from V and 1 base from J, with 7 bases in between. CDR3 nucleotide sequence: TGTGCCAGCAGCGCCCGACAGAACACTGAAGCTTTCTTT. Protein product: CASSARQNTEAFF.

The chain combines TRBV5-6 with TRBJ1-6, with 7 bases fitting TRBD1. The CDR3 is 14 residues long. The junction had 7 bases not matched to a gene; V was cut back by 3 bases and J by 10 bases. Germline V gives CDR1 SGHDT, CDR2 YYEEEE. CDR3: CASSSGTVGSPLHF. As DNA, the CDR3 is TGTGCCAGCAGCTCTGGGACAGTCGGCTCACCCCTCCACTTT. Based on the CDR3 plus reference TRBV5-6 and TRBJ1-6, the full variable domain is DAGVTQSPTHLIKTRGQQVTLRCSPKSGHDTVSWYQQALGQGPQFIFQYYEEEERQRGNFPDRFSGHQFPNYSSELNVNALLLGDSALYLCASSSGTVGSPLHFGNGTRLTVT.

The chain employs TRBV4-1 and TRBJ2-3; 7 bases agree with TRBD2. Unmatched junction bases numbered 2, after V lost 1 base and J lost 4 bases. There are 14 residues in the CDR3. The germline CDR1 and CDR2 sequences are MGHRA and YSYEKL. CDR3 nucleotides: TGCGCCAGCAGCCAAGTCGGGAGGTCAGATACGCAGTATTTT. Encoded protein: CASSQVGRSDTQYF.

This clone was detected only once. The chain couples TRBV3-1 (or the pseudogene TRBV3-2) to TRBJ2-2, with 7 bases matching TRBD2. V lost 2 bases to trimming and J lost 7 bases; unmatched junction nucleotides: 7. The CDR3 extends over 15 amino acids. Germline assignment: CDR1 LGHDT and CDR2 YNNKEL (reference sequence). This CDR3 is CASSQSGTTGGELFF. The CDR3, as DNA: TGTGCCAGCAGCCAAAGCGGGACTACTGGCGGGGAGCTGTTTTTT.

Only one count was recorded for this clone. In DNA, the CDR3 is TGTGCCAGCAGCGCGGGGTTGGAAAACATTCAGTACTTC. Its translation: CASSAGLENIQYF. V gene TRBV21-1 combines with J gene TRBJ2-4; the table's D gene call, TRBD2, was not cross checked with the DNA. TRBV21-1 is a recognized pseudogene. CDR3 length: 13 amino acids.

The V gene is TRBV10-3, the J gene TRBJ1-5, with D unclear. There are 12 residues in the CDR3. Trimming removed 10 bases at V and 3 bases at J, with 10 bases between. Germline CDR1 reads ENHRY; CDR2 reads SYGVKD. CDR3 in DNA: TGTGCCACCCACAGCCCCAATCAGCCCCAGCATTTT. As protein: CATHSPNQPQHF.

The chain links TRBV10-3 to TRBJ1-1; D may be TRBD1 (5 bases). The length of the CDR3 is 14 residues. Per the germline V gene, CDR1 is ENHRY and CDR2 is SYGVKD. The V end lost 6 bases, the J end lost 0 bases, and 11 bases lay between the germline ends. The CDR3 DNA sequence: TGTGCCATCAGGGGGGACTTCCTGAACACTGAAGCTTTCTTT. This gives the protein CAIRGDFLNTEAFF.

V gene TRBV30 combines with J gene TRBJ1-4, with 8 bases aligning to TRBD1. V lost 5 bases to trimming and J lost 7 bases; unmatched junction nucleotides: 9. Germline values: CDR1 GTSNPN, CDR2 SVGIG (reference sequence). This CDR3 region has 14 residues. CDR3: CAWDRGRGPEKLFF. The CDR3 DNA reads TGTGCCTGGGATCGGGGCAGGGGGCCTGAAAAACTGTTTTTT.

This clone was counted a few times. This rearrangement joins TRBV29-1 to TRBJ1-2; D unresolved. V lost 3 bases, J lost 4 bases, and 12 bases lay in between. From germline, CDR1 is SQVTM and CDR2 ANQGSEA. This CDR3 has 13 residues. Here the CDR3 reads CSVEGSQTYGYTF. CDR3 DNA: TGCAGCGTTGAGGGCAGCCAGACCTATGGCTACACCTTC.

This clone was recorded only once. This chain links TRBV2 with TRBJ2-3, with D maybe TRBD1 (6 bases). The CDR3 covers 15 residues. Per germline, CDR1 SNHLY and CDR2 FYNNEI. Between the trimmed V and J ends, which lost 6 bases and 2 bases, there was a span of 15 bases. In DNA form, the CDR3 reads TGTGCCAGCAGAGGAACTGGACAGCCCACAGATACGCAGTATTTT. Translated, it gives CASRGTGQPTDTQYF.

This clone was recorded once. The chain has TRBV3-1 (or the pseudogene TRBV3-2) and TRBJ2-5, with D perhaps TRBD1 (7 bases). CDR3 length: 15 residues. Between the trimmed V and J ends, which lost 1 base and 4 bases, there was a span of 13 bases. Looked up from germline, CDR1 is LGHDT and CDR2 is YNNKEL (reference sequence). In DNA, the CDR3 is TGTGCCAGCAGCCAAGTAAGGGGGCGGGGAGAGACCCAGTACTTC. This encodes CASSQVRGRGETQYF.

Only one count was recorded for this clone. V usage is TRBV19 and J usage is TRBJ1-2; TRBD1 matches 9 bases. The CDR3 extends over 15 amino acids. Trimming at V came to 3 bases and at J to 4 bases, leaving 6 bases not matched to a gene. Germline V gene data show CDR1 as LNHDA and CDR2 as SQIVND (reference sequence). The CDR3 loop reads CASSMAGQGSYGYTF. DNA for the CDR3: TGTGCCAGTAGTATGGCTGGACAGGGGTCCTATGGCTACACCTTC.